The clone carrying this TCR beta chain was seen a few times. The data stem from a study of radiotherapy plus CTLA-4 blockade in lung cancer. The CDR3 is made up of 11 amino acids. V gave up 3 bases and J gave up 4 bases, with 4 bases separating them. Looked up from germline, CDR1 is SGHTA and CDR2 is FQGNSA. Sequencing used immunoSEQ multiplex PCR; TCRdb keeps in-frame clones, though not all of them. The table includes 90,000 or so clones, 83% detected once. Here the sequenced sample was peripheral blood, taken from a patient treated with radiotherapy plus ipilimumab. The clonotype was recovered from a human donor with non-small cell lung cancer who had stable disease on radiotherapy plus ipilimumab. V gene TRBV7-2 combines with J gene TRBJ2-7; unclear D gene. CDR3 in amino acids: CASSFYYEQYF. Here the CDR3 DNA reads TGTGCCAGCAGCTTCTATTACGAGCAGTACTTC. Full variable domain (rest looked up from reference TRBV7-2 and TRBJ2-7): GAGVSQSPSNKVTEKGKDVELRCDPISGHTALYWYRQSLGQGLEFLIYFQGNSAPDKSGLPSDRFSAERTGGSVSTLTIQRTQQEDSAVYLCASSFYYEQYFGPGTRLTVT.